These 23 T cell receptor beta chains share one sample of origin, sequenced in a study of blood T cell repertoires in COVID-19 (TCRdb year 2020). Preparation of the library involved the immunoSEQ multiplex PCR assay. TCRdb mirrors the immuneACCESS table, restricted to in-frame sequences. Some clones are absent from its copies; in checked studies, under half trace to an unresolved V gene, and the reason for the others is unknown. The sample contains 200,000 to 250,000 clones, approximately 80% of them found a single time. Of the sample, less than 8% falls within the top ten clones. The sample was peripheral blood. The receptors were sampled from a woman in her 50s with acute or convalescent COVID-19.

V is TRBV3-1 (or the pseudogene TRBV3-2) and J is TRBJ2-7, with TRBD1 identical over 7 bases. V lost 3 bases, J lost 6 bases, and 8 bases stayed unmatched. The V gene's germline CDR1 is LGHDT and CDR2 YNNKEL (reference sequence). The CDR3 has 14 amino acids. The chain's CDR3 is CASSQGQSLVEQYF. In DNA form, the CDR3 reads TGTGCCAGCAGCCAGGGACAGTCATTGGTCGAGCAGTACTTC.

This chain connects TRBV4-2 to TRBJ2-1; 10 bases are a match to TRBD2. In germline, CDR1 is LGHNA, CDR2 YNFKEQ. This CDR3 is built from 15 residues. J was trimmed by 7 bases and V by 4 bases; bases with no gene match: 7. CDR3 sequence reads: CASSPELAGWNEQFF. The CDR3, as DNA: TGTGCCAGCAGCCCGGAACTAGCGGGGTGGAATGAGCAGTTCTTC.

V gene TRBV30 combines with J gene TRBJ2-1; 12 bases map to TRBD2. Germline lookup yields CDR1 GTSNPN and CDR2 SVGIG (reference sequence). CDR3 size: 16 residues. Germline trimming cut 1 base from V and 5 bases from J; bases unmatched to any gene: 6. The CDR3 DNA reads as TGTGCCTGGAGTGGGCAGCTAGCGGGAGGGAACAATGAGCAGTTCTTC. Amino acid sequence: CAWSGQLAGGNNEQFF.

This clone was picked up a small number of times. CDR3 region: CASSLEGTGYGYTF. In DNA, the CDR3 is TGCGCCAGCAGCTTGGAGGGGACAGGATATGGCTACACCTTC. This rearrangement joins TRBV5-1 to TRBJ1-2; TRBD1 matches 8 bases. Germline-derived CDR1 and CDR2 are SGHRS and YFSETQ. This CDR3 spans 14 amino acids. Unmatched junction bases numbered 3, after V lost 0 bases and J lost 5 bases.

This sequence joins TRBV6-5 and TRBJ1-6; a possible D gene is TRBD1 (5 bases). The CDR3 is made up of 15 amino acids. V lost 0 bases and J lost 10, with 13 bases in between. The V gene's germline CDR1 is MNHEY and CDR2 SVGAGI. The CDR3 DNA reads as TGTGCCAGCAGTTACTCGATAGGACAAATCTCACCCCTCCACTTT. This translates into CASSYSIGQISPLHF.

CDR3 loop: CASKLAGGPLGEQYF. CDR3 bases: TGTGCCAGCAAACTAGCGGGAGGGCCCCTGGGGGAGCAGTACTTC. The chain joins TRBV7-2 to TRBJ2-7; 13 bases map to TRBD2. The germline CDR1 and CDR2 sequences are SGHTA and FQGNSA. V dropped 7 bases and J dropped 7; count of bases not matched to a gene: 10. The CDR3 runs 15 residues.

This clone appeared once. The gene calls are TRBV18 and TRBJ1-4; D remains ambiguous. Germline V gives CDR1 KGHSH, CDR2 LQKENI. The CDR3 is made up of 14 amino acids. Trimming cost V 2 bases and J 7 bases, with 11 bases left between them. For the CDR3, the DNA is TGTGCCAGCTCACCAGATGCGGGTTTTGAAAAACTGTTTTTT. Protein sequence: CASSPDAGFEKLFF.

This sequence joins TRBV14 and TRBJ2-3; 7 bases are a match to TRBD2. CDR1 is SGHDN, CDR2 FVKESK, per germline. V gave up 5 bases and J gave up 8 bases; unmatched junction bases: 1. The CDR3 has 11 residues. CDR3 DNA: TGTGCCAGCAGCGAGCGGGGTACGCAGTATTTT. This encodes CASSERGTQYF.

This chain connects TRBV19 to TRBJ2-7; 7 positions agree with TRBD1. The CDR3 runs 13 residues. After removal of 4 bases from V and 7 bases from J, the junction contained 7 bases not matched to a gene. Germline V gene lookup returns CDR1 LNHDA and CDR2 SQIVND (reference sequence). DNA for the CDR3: TGTGCCAGTAGTAGGACAGGTGTGATTGAGCAGTACTTC. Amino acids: CASSRTGVIEQYF.

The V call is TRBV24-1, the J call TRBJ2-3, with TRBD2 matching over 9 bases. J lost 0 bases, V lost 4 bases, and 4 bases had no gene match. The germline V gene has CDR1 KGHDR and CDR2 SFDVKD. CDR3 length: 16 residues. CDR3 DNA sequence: TGTGCCACCAGTGAGTTTAGCGGGAGCAGCACAGATACGCAGTATTTT. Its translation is CATSEFSGSSTDTQYF.

CDR3 amino acids: CASSVGRGGKLDTEAFF. The CDR3 DNA reads TGTGCCAGCAGCGTAGGGCGTGGCGGGAAATTGGACACTGAAGCTTTCTTT. The rearrangement uses TRBV9 and TRBJ1-1; D remains unclear. CDR1 and CDR2 from the germline V gene are SGDLS and YYNGEE. V lost 0 bases to trimming and J lost 3 bases, with 18 bases between them. The CDR3 runs 17 residues.

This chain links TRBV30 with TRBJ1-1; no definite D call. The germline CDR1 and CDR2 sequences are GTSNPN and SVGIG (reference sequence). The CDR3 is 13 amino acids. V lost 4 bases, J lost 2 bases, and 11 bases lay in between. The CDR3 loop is CAWTPHFNTEAFF. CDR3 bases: TGTGCCTGGACCCCTCACTTCAACACTGAAGCTTTCTTT.

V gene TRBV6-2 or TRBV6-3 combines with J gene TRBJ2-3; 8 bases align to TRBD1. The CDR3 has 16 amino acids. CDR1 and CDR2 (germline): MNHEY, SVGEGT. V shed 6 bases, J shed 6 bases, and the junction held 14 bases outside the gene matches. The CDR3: CASSNPGGAGRDTQYF. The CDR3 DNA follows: TGTGCCAGCAGCAATCCAGGGGGCGCCGGAAGGGATACGCAGTATTTT.

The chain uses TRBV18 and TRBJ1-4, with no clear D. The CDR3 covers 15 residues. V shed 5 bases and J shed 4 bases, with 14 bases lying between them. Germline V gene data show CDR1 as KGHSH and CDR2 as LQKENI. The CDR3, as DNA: TGTGCCAGCTCAGGATCTGGGAGCCTTAATGAAAAACTGTTTTTT. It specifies CASSGSGSLNEKLFF.

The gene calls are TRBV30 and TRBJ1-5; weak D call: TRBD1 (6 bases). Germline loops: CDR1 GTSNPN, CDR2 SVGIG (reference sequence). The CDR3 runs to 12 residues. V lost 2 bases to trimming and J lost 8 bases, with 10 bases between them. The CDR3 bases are TGTGCCTGGAGTCAGGGGTTGGAGCCCCAGCATTTT. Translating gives CAWSQGLEPQHF.

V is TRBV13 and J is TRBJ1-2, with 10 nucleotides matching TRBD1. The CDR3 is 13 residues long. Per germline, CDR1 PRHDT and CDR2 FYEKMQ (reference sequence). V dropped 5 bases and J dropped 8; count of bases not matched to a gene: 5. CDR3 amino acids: CASSGTGARGYTF. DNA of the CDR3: TGTGCCAGCAGCGGGACAGGGGCGAGGGGCTACACCTTC.

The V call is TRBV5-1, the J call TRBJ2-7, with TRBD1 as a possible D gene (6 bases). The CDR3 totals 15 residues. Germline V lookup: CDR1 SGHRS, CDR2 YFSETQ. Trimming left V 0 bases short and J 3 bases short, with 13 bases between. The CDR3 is CASSLVGARLYEQYF. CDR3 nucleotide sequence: TGCGCCAGCAGCTTGGTGGGGGCCCGACTCTACGAGCAGTACTTC.

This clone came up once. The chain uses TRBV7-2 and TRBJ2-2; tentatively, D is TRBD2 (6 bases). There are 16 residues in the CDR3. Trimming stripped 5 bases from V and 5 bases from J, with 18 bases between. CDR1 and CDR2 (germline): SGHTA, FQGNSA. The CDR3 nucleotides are TGTGCCAGCAGCCCAGACTCGGGAGTAAAAACCGGGGAGCTGTTTTTT. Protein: CASSPDSGVKTGELFF. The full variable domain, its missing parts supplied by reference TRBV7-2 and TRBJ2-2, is GAGVSQSPSNKVTEKGKDVELRCDPISGHTALYWYRQSLGQGLEFLIYFQGNSAPDKSGLPSDRFSAERTGGSVSTLTIQRTQQEDSAVYLCASSPDSGVKTGELFFGEGSRLTVL.

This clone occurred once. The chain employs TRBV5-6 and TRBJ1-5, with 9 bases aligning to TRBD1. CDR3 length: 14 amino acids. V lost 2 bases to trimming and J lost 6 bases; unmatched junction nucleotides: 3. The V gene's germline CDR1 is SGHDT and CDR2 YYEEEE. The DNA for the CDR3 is TGTGCCAGCAGCTTAACAGGGGGCGGTCAGCCCCAGCATTTT. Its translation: CASSLTGGGQPQHF.

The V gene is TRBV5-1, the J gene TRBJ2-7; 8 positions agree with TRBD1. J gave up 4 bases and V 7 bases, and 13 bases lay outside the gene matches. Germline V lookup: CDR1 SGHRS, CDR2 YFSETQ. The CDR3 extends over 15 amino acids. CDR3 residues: CASPGKGQGAYEQYF. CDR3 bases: TGCGCCAGCCCTGGCAAAGGACAGGGTGCGTACGAGCAGTACTTC.

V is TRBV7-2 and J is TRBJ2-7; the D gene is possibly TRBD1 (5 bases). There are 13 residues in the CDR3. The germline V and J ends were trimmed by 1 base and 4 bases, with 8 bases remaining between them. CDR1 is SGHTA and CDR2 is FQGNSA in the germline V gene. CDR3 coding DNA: TGTGCCAGCAGCTTAGAACAGGTGTACGAGCAGTACTTC. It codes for CASSLEQVYEQYF.

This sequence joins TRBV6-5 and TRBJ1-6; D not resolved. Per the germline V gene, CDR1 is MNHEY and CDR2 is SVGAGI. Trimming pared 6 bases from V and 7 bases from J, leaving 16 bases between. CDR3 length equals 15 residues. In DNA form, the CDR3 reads TGTGCCAGCAGCCCCCACGAGCGGATCAATTCACCCCTCCACTTT. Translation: CASSPHERINSPLHF.

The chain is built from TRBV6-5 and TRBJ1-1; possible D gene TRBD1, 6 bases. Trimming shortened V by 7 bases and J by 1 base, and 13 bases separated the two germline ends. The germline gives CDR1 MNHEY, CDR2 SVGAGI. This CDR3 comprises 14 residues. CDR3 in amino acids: CASKNGGANTEAFF. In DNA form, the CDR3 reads TGTGCCAGCAAAAACGGGGGGGCGAACACTGAAGCTTTCTTT.